Below are 6 T cell receptor beta chains sequenced from a single sample in a study of OX40 agonist ivuxolimab in advanced cancers. Method: immunoSEQ multiplex PCR; TCRdb's copy keeps in-frame clones and lacks some. The sample has about 84,000 clones, approximately 95% seen once. Here the sequenced sample was CD4+ or CD8+ T cells sorted from blood, taken in a trial of the OX40 agonist ivuxolimab. Receptor source: an adult with an advanced solid tumor such as melanoma, head and neck, liver or kidney cancer.

This chain joins TRBV27 and TRBJ1-1; TRBD1 is a possible D gene (5 bases). Looked up from germline, CDR1 is MNHEY and CDR2 is SMNVEV (reference sequence). V gave up 7 bases and J gave up 1 base, with 16 bases separating them. The length of the CDR3 is 15 residues. CDR3 in amino acids: CASTLGGQGNTEAFF. As DNA, the CDR3 is TGTGCCAGCACTCTGGGCGGCCAGGGGAACACTGAAGCTTTCTTT.

The chain's CDR3 is CASSRLAGGGDEQFF. For the CDR3, the DNA is TGTGCCAGCAGCAGATTAGCGGGGGGGGGCGATGAGCAGTTCTTC. The chain links TRBV7-3 to TRBJ2-1; 11 nucleotides align to TRBD2. This CDR3 is 15 amino acids long. Germline V gene lookup returns CDR1 SGHTA and CDR2 FQGTGA. With V trimmed by 5 bases and J by 8 bases, 8 bases remained unmatched.

The rearrangement uses TRBV28 and TRBJ1-5; perhaps TRBD1 as D (5 bases). V gave up 2 bases and J gave up 6 bases, with 8 bases separating them. The length of the CDR3 is 13 residues. Germline CDR1 is MDHEN and CDR2 is SYDVKM. CDR3 DNA: TGTGCCAGCAGTTTAGGGGGGACTCAGCCCCAGCATTTT. Protein product: CASSLGGTQPQHF. Filled out from reference TRBV28 and TRBJ1-5, the complete variable domain reads DVKVTQSSRYLVKRTGEKVFLECVQDMDHENMFWYRQDPGLGLRLIYFSYDVKMKEKGDIPEGYSVSREKKERFSLILESASTNQTSMYLCASSLGGTQPQHFGDGTRLSIL.

V gene TRBV9 combines with J gene TRBJ2-1; 8 bases agree with TRBD2. Germline CDR1 SGDLS, CDR2 YYNGEE. V lost 2 bases and J lost 7; bases outside the gene matches: 5. The CDR3 length is 14 residues. CDR3 DNA: TGTGCCAGCAGCGTCGCCGGGACTAGTAATGAGCAGTTCTTC. This codes for CASSVAGTSNEQFF.

This sequence joins TRBV27 and TRBJ2-1, with 8 bases that match TRBD1. Germline trimming cut 1 base from V and 0 bases from J; bases unmatched to any gene: 11. The CDR3 consists of 19 residues. CDR1 and CDR2 from the germline V gene are MNHEY and SMNVEV (reference sequence). CDR3 bases: TGTGCCAGCAGTTTATTTGGCCTAAGACAGGGGAGCTCCTACAATGAGCAGTTCTTC. Protein sequence: CASSLFGLRQGSSYNEQFF.

J is TRBJ2-3 and V is TRBV27, with a weak D call TRBD2 (6 bases). Germline V gene lookup returns CDR1 MNHEY and CDR2 SMNVEV (reference sequence). V lost 6 bases and J 2 bases, leaving 12 bases between the germline ends. This CDR3 has 14 amino acids. CDR3 sequence: CASRSTSSTDTQYF. CDR3 nucleotides: TGTGCCAGCAGATCAACTAGCTCCACAGATACGCAGTATTTT.